Sequencing of this TCR beta chain was carried out in a study of T-cell reconstitution after alpha-beta-depleted transplantation in children. Unique molecular identifiers tagged the TCRbeta library. TCRdb independently ran MiXCR on the PCR reads; one entry per CDR3 protein. The data show 900,000 or so distinct CDR3 sequences, roughly 16% seen once. This clonotype was detected many times. V dropped 7 bases and J dropped 9 bases, with 22 bases sitting between them. This CDR3 is 14 amino acids long. CDR1 is SQVTM, CDR2 ANQGSEA, per germline. The source material was PBMCs, mostly from graft donor cells, sampled 360 days after TCRalphabeta/CD19-depleted stem cell transplant. The chain has TRBV29-1 and TRBJ2-1; perhaps TRBD2 as D (6 bases). The source is a male patient aged 10-17 years who had a stem cell transplant for acute lymphoblastic leukemia, so the T cells may come from the graft donor. CDR3 region: CSAGDWVVFGEQFF. The CDR3 nucleotides are TGCAGCGCCGGGGACTGGGTGGTTTTCGGTGAGCAGTTCTTC.